The source of this TCR beta chain is a study of cytomegalovirus exposure and HLA in healthy donors. Findings of the study overall: In an earlier analysis, in some 600 donors, most V segments appeared productive either ~90% or ~30% of the time. The authors confirmed in vitro that three CMV-associated chains were specific for CMV antigens.

With regard to this clone: Its antigen is still unknown.

A multiplex PCR was run with 60 Vbeta primers and 13 Jbeta primers. Generated by immunoSEQ multiplex PCR, the TCRdb table keeps only in-frame clones and is missing some. This table holds roughly 170,000 clones, roughly 80% found once. This CDR3 contains 16 residues. CDR1 and CDR2 (germline): GTSNPN, SVGIG (reference sequence). V trimming: 1 base; J trimming: 6 bases; junction bases outside the gene matches: 7. The chain links TRBV30 to TRBJ2-1; 12 nucleotides agree with TRBD2. The receptor's source is a man between 25 and 39 years old in good health and CMV-seronegative. Sequenced material: PBMCs. CDR3 nucleotide sequence: TGTGCCTGGAGTGACTTACTAGCGGGAGGAGGCAATGAGCAGTTCTTC. It encodes CAWSDLLAGGGNEQFF. Together with reference TRBV30 and TRBJ2-1, the CDR3 gives the full variable domain: SQTIHQWPATLVQPVGSPLSLECTVEGTSNPNLYWYRQAAGRGLQLLFYSVGIGQISSEVPQNLSASRPQDRQFILSSKKLLLSDSGFYLCAWSDLLAGGGNEQFFGPGTRLTVL.